Sequencing of this T cell receptor (beta chain) was carried out in a study of T cells in localized non-small cell lung cancer. Study-level results: Median detection of top 100 tumor clones in adjacent lung was around 60 clones. Uninvolved adjacent lung showed higher T cell clonality than tumor. Owing to sequencing of a solitary tumor region, heterogeneity cannot be discounted. Longer overall survival was associated with a higher density of T cells in the blood.

Comment on this clone: Its antigen is currently unknown.

CDR3 length: 13 amino acids. With 5 bases clipped from V and 12 bases from J, the junction kept 9 bases outside the gene matches. Germline CDR1 reads MNHEY; CDR2 reads SMNVEV (reference sequence). Repertoires were generated with immunoSEQ multiplex PCR, while TCRdb's copy carries only in-frame clones and drops some. In the table there are about 20,000 clones, around 87% of which are singletons. The source was PBMCs, collected before any cancer treatment. This TCR was recovered from a man aged 40 to 75 with stage II squamous cell lung carcinoma. The chain carries TRBV27 and TRBJ2-1; 8 nucleotides agree with TRBD1. The CDR3 region has the DNA TGTGCCAGCAGTCCCCAGACTGGACAGGGGCAGTTCTTC. Amino acid sequence: CASSPQTGQGQFF.